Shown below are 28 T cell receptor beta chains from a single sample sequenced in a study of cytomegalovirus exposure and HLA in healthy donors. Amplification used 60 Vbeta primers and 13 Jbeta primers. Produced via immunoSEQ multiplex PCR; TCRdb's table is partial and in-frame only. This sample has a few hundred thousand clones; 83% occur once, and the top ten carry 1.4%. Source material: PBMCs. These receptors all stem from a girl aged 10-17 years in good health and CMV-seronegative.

The CDR3 sequence is CASMGQRDTFYEQYF. CDR3 bases: TGTGCCAGCATGGGGCAACGGGACACCTTCTACGAGCAGTACTTC. The gene calls are TRBV2 and TRBJ2-7; D perhaps matches TRBD1 (6 bases). This CDR3 region has 15 residues. Trimming left V 7 bases short and J 3 bases short, with 19 bases between. The germline V gene encodes CDR1 SNHLY and CDR2 FYNNEI.

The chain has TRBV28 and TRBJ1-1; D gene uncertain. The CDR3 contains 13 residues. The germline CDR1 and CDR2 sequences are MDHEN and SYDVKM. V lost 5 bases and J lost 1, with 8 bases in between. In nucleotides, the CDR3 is TGTGCCAGCAGTAAGACAACGAACACTGAAGCTTTCTTT. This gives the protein CASSKTTNTEAFF.

The CDR3 spells CASSPDGQGATAEAFF. Written as DNA, the CDR3 is TGTGCCAGCTCACCCGACGGACAGGGGGCTACTGCCGAAGCTTTCTTT. V usage is TRBV18 and J usage is TRBJ1-1; TRBD1 agrees at 11 bases. In germline, CDR1 is KGHSH, CDR2 LQKENI. Losses at the gene ends were 3 bases for V and 8 bases for J; bases not matched to a gene: 11. The CDR3 extends over 16 amino acids.

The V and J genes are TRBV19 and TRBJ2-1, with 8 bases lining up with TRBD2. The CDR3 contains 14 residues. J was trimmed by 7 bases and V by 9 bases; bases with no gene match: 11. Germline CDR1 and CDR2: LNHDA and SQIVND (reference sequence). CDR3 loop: CASFPGGGRNEQFF. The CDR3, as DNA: TGTGCCAGCTTCCCGGGGGGCGGGAGGAATGAGCAGTTCTTC. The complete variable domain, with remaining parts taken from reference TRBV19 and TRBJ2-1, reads DGGITQSPKYLFRKEGQNVTLSCEQNLNHDAMYWYRQDPGQGLRLIYYSQIVNDFQKGDIAEGYSVSREKKESFPLTVTSAQKNPTAFYLCASFPGGGRNEQFFGPGTRLTVL.

CDR3 residues: CASSEVTGDMNTEAFF. CDR3 bases: TGTGCCAGCAGTGAGGTGACAGGGGACATGAACACTGAAGCTTTCTTT. This sequence joins TRBV25-1 and TRBJ1-1, with 8 positions matching TRBD1. Trimming at V came to 3 bases and at J to 0 bases, leaving 6 bases not matched to a gene. The germline CDR1 and CDR2 sequences are MGHDK and SYGVNS. This CDR3 region has 16 residues.

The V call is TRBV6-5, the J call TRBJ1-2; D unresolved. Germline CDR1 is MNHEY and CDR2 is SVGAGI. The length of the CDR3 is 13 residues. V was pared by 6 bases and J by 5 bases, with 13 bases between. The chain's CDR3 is CASSHQTLYGYTF. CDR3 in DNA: TGTGCCAGCAGCCATCAGACACTTTATGGCTACACCTTC.

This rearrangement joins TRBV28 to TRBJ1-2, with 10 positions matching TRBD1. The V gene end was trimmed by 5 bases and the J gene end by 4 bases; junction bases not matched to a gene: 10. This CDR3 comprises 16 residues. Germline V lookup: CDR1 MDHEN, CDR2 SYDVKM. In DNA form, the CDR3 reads TGTGCCAGCAGTGCGCCCGGGACAGGGGCCCTCTATGGCTACACCTTC. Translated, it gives CASSAPGTGALYGYTF.

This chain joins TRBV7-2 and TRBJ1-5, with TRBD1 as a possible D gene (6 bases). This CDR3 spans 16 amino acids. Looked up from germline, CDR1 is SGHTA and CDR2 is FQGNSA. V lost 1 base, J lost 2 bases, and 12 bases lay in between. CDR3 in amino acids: CASSLVAGDGNQPQHF. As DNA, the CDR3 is TGTGCCAGCAGCTTAGTAGCAGGGGACGGCAATCAGCCCCAGCATTTT. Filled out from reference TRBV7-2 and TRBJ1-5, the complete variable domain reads GAGVSQSPSNKVTEKGKDVELRCDPISGHTALYWYRQSLGQGLEFLIYFQGNSAPDKSGLPSDRFSAERTGGSVSTLTIQRTQQEDSAVYLCASSLVAGDGNQPQHFGDGTRLSIL.

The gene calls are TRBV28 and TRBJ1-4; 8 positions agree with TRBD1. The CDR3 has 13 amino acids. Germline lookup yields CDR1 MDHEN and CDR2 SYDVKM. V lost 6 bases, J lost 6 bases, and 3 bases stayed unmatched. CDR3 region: CASRRTGYEKLFF. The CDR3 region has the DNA TGTGCCAGCAGAAGGACAGGGTATGAAAAACTGTTTTTT.

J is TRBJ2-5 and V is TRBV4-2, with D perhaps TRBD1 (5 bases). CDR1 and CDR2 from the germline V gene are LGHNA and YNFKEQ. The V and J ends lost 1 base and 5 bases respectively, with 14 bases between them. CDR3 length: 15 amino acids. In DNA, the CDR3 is TGTGCCAGCAGCCAAGGGGGCAGTTACTCGGAGACCCAGTACTTC. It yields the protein CASSQGGSYSETQYF.

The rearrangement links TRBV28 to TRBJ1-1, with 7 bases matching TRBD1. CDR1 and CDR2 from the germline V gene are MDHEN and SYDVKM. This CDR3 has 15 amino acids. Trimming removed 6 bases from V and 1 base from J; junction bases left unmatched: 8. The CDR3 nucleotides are TGTGCCAGCAGACCGGCTACAGGGGAGAACACTGAAGCTTTCTTT. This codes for CASRPATGENTEAFF.

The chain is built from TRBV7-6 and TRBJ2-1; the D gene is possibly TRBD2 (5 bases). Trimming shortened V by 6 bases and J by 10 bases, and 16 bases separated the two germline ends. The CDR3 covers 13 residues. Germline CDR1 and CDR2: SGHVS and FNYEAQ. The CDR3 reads CASSKDQRREQFF. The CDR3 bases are TGTGCCAGCAGTAAGGACCAGCGGCGGGAGCAGTTCTTC.

The CDR3: CASSTPGGSTTGELFF. DNA for the CDR3: TGTGCCAGCAGTACCCCGGGCGGGAGTACCACCGGGGAGCTGTTTTTT. V usage is TRBV28 and J usage is TRBJ2-2, with TRBD2 matching over 7 bases. This CDR3 contains 16 residues. V gave up 5 bases and J gave up 4 bases; unmatched junction bases: 10. Germline loops: CDR1 MDHEN, CDR2 SYDVKM.

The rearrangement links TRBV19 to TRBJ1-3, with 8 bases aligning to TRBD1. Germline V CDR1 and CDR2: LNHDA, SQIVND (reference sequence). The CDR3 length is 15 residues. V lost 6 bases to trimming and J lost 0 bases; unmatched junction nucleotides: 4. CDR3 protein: CASRTDRVSGNTIYF. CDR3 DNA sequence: TGTGCCAGTAGGACGGACAGGGTCTCTGGAAACACCATATATTTT.

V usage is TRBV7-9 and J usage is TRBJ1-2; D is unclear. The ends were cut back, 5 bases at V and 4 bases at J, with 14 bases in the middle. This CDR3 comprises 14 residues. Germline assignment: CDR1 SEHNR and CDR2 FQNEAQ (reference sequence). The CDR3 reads CASSLDKTLYGYTF. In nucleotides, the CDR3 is TGTGCCAGCAGCCTTGACAAAACCCTCTATGGCTACACCTTC.

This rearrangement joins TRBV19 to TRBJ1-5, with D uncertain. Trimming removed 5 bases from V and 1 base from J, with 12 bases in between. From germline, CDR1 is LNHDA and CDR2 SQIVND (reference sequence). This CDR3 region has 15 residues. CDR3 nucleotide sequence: TGTGCCAGTAGTGTGGGAGGGTTCAGCAATCAGCCCCAGCATTTT. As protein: CASSVGGFSNQPQHF.

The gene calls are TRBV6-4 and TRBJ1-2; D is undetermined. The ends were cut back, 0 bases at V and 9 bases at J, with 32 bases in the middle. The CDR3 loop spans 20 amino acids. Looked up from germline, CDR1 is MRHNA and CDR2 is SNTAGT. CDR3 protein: CASSDSILDTPGKYIGSYTF. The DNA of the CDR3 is TGTGCCAGCAGTGACTCGATACTTGACACCCCCGGAAAATATATCGGTAGCTACACCTTC.

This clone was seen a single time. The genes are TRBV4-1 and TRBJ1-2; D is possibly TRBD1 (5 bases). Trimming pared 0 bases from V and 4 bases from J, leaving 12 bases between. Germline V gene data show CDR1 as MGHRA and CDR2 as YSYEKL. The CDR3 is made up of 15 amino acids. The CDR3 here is CASSQDWTTGYGYTF. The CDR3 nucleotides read TGCGCCAGCAGCCAAGATTGGACAACCGGCTATGGCTACACCTTC.

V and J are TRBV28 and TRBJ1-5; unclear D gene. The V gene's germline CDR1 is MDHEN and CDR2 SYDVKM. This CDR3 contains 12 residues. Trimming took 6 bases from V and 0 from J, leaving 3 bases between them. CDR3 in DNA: TGTGCCAGCAGCGTTAGCAATCAGCCCCAGCATTTT. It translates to CASSVSNQPQHF.

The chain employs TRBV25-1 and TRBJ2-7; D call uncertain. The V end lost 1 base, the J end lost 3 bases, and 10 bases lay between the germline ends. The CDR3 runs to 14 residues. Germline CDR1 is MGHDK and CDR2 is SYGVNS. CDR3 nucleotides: TGTGCCAGCAGTGAATCCGCCTCGGGCTACGAGCAGTACTTC. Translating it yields CASSESASGYEQYF.

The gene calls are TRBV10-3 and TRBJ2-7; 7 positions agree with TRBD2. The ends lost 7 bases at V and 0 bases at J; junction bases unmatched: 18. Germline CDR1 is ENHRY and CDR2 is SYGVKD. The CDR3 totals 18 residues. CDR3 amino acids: CAITAGDQGPFSSYEQYF. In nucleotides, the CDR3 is TGTGCCATCACCGCGGGGGACCAAGGCCCTTTTAGCTCCTACGAGCAGTACTTC.

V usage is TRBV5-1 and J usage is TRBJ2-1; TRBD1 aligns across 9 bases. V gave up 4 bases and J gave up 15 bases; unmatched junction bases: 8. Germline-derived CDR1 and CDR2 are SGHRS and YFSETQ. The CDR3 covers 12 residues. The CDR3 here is CASSGDRVWPFF. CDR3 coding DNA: TGCGCCAGCAGCGGGGACAGGGTTTGGCCGTTCTTC. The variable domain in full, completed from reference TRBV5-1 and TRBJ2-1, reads KAGVTQTPRYLIKTRGQQVTLSCSPISGHRSVSWYQQTPGQGLQFLFEYFSETQRNKGNFPGRFSGRQFSNSRSEMNVSTLELGDSALYLCASSGDRVWPFFGPGTRLTVL.

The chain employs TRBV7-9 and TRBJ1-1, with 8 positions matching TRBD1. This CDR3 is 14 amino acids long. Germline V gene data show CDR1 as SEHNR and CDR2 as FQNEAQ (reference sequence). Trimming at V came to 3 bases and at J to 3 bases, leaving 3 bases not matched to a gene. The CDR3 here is CASSLIQGDTEAFF. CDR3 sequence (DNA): TGTGCCAGCAGCTTGATACAGGGGGACACTGAAGCTTTCTTT.

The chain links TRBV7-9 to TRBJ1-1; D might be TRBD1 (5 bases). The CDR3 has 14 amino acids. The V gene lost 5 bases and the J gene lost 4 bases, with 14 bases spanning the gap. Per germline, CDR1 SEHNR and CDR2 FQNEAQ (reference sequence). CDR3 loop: CASSHPRDPTEAFF. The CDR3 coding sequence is TGTGCCAGCAGCCATCCCAGGGATCCCACTGAAGCTTTCTTT.

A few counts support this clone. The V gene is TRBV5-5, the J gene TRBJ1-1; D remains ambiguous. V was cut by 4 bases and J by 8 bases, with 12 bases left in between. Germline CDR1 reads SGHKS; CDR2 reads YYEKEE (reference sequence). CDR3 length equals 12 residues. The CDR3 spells CASSLETFEAFF. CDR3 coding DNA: TGTGCCAGCAGCCTTGAGACTTTCGAAGCTTTCTTT.

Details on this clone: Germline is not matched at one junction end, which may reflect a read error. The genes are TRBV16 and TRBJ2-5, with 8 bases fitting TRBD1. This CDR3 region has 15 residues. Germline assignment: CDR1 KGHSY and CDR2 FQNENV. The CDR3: CASSQFQGAQETQYF. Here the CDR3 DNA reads TGTGCCAGCAGTCAATTCCAGGGGGCGCAGGAGACCCAGTACTTC.

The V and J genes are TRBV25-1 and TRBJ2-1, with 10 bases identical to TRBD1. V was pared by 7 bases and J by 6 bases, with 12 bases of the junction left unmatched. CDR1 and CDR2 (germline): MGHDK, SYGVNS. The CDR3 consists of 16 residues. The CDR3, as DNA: TGTGCCAGCACATCTCCCGGGACAGGGGATCTCAATGAGCAGTTCTTC. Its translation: CASTSPGTGDLNEQFF.

In DNA form, the CDR3 reads TGTGCCAGCAGCTTGGGGGACAGGGCGGGTCAAGAGACCCAGTACTTC. Protein: CASSLGDRAGQETQYF. The rearrangement joins TRBV7-9 to TRBJ2-5; 9 bases are a match to TRBD1. CDR3 length: 16 amino acids. The germline gives CDR1 SEHNR, CDR2 FQNEAQ (reference sequence). J gave up 2 bases and V 3 bases, and 7 bases lay outside the gene matches. Combining the CDR3 with reference TRBV7-9 and TRBJ2-5 gives the whole variable domain DTGVSQNPRHKITKRGQNVTFRCDPISEHNRLYWYRQTLGQGPEFLTYFQNEAQLEKSRLLSDRFSAERPKGSFSTLEIQRTEQGDSAMYLCASSLGDRAGQETQYFGPGTRLLVL.